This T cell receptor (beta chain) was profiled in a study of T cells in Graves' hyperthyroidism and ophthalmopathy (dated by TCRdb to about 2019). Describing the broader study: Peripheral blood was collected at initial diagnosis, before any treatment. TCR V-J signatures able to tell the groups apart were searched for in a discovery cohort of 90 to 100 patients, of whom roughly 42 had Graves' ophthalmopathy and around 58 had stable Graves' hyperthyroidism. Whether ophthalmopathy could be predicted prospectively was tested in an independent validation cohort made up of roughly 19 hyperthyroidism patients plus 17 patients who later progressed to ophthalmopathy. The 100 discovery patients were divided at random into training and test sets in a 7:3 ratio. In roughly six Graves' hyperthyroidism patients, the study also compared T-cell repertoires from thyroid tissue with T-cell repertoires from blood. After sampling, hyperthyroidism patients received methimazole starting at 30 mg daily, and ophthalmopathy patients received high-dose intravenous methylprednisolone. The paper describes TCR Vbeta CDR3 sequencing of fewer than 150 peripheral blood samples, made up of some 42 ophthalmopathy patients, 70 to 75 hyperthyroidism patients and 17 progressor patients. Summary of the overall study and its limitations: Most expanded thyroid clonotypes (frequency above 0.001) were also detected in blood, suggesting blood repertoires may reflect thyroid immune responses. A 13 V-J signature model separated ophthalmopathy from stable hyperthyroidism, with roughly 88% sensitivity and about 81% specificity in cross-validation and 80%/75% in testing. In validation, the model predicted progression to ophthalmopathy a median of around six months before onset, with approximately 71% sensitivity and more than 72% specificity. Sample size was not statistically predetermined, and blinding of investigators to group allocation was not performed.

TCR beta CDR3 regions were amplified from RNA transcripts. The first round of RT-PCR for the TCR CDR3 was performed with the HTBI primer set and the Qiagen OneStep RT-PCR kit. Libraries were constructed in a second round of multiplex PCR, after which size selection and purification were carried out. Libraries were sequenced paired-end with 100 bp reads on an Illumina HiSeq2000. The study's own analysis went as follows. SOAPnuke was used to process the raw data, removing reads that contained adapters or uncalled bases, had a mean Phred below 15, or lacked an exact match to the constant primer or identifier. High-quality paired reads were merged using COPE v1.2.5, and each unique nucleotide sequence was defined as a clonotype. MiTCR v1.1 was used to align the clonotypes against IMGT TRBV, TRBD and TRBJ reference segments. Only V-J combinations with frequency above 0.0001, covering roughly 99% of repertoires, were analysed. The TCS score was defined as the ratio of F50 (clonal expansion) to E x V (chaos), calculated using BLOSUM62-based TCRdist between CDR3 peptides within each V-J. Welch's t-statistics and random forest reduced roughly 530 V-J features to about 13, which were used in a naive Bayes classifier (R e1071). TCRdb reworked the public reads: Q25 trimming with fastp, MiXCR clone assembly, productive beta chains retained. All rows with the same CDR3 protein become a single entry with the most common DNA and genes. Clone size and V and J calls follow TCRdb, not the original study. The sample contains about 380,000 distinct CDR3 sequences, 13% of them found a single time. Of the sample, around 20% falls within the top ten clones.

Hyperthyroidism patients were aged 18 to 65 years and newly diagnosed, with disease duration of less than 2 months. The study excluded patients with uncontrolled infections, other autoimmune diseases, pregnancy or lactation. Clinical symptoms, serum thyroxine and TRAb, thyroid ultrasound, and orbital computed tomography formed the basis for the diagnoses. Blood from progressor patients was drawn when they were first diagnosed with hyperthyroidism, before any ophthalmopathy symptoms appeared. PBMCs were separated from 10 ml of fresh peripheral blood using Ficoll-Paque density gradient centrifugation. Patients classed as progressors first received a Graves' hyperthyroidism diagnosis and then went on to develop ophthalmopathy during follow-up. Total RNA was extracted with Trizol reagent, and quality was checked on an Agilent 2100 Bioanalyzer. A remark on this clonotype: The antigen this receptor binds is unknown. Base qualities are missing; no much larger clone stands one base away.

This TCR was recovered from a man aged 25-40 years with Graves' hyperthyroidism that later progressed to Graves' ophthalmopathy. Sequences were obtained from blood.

This receptor carries the CDR3 CASSIFWQGATGELFF. The sequence in DNA is TGTGCCAGTAGTATATTTTGGCAGGGGGCCACCGGGGAGCTGTTTTTT. In this chain, TRBV19 is recombined with TRBJ2-2, with 8 middle bases fitting TRBD1. According to the germline V gene (reference sequence), CDR1 reads LNHDA and CDR2 reads SQIVND. The CDR3 starts with the cysteine, ends with the phenylalanine, and has 16 residues. The entry retains the CDR3 DNA only, 48 bases that are in frame from base 1. V ends up 2 bases short and J 4 bases short, with an unmatched junction base count of 6.